Listed here are 32 T cell receptor beta chains from one sample, sequenced in a study of identical twins. Via MiXCR, TCRdb re-called the 5' RACE reads, giving one row per CDR3 protein. The data show some 240,000 distinct CDR3 sequences, about 10% seen once. The sequencing sample was made of memory T cells sorted from blood. Receptors originate from a man aged 50-60 years in good health.

There are a few counts of this clonotype. The chain links TRBV29-1 to TRBJ2-2; 7 bases are a match to TRBD1. CDR1 SQVTM and CDR2 ANQGSEA come from the germline V gene. The CDR3 contains 13 residues. The J segment lost 5 bases and the V segment lost 5 bases, leaving 5 bases of the junction unmatched. The DNA of the CDR3 is TGCAGCGTTCGGACAGGCGGAACCGGGGAGCTGTTTTTT. This gives the protein CSVRTGGTGELFF.

This chain connects TRBV20-1 to TRBJ2-7; tentatively, D is TRBD2 (6 bases). This CDR3 has 14 residues. V shed 6 bases and J shed 4 bases, with 19 bases lying between them. Germline lookup yields CDR1 DFQATT and CDR2 SNEGSKA (reference sequence). DNA of the CDR3: TGCAGTGCAAAGAAGGGAGGCTCCAGGTACGAGCAGTACTTC. Residues: CSAKKGGSRYEQYF.

This chain connects TRBV11-2 to TRBJ1-2; D is unresolved. The V gene lost 1 base and the J gene lost 3 bases, with 21 bases spanning the gap. The CDR3 sequence is 18 residues long. CDR1 and CDR2 from the germline V gene are SGHAT and FQNNGV. The CDR3 region is CASSLGRNQAAPDYGYTF. The DNA for the CDR3 is TGTGCCAGCAGCTTAGGTCGTAATCAGGCTGCCCCGGACTATGGCTACACCTTC.

This clonotype was seen many times. The rearrangement links TRBV5-1 to TRBJ2-5; 7 bases match TRBD1. This CDR3 is 15 amino acids long. After removal of 4 bases from V and 1 base from J, the junction contained 7 bases not matched to a gene. Germline CDR1 is SGHRS and CDR2 is YFSETQ. In DNA form, the CDR3 reads TGCGCCAGCAGCGGTGGGACAGCTTTCCAAGAGACCCAGTACTTC. This codes for CASSGGTAFQETQYF.

The V gene is TRBV7-9, the J gene TRBJ1-1; tentative D call: TRBD1 (6 bases). CDR1 SEHNR and CDR2 FQNEAQ come from the germline V gene (reference sequence). This CDR3 is 16 amino acids long. The V end lost 5 bases, the J end lost 7 bases, and 23 bases lay between the germline ends. CDR3 protein: CASSDPPGQWGDEAFF. For the CDR3, the DNA is TGTGCCAGCAGCGACCCCCCAGGACAGTGGGGTGATGAAGCTTTCTTT.

This clonotype occurred many times. The rearrangement links TRBV20-1 to TRBJ2-3; D not resolved. This CDR3 has 13 residues. Per the germline V gene, CDR1 is DFQATT and CDR2 is SNEGSKA (reference sequence). CDR3 nucleotide sequence: TGCACCGCTCGGCCAACTGCTCCAGATACGCAGTATTTT. This sequence encodes CTARPTAPDTQYF.

This clonotype has a handful of counts. The genes are TRBV11-1 and TRBJ2-1, with D perhaps matching TRBD1 (6 bases). The CDR3 spans 20 residues. CDR1 is SGHAT and CDR2 is FQDESV in the germline V gene (reference sequence). Trimming removed 0 bases from V and 3 bases from J, with 24 bases in between. The CDR3 nucleotides read TGTGCCAGCAGCTTAGCAGCAGGATGGGGCCGGGACAATTACTACAATGAGCAGTTCTTC. It specifies CASSLAAGWGRDNYYNEQFF.

V gene TRBV7-8 combines with J gene TRBJ1-5; D gene unclear. The CDR3 has 14 amino acids. Trimming shortened V by 1 base and J by 7 bases, and 11 bases separated the two germline ends. Germline assignment: CDR1 SGHVS and CDR2 FQNEAQ. The CDR3 coding sequence is TGTGCCAGCAGCTTAGAGGGTTTGCGGCAGCCCCAGCATTTT. Residues: CASSLEGLRQPQHF.

The table lists this clonotype with many counts. The chain carries TRBV12-3 or TRBV12-4 and TRBJ2-1; a possible D gene is TRBD1 (6 bases). There are 16 residues in the CDR3. V shed 4 bases and J shed 5 bases, with 18 bases lying between them. The CDR3 sequence is CASSWFLGTSHNEQFF. The CDR3 DNA sequence: TGTGCCAGCAGTTGGTTTTTGGGGACAAGTCACAATGAGCAGTTCTTC.

The rearrangement uses TRBV7-9 and TRBJ1-1; D is possibly TRBD1 (5 bases). Germline lookup yields CDR1 SEHNR and CDR2 FQNEAQ (reference sequence). The V end was cut by 5 bases, the J end by 5 bases, with 12 bases between. This CDR3 spans 13 amino acids. CDR3 in amino acids: CASSLDSGTEAFF. In DNA form, the CDR3 reads TGTGCCAGCAGCCTCGACAGTGGAACTGAAGCTTTCTTT.

In its sample, this clonotype was seen a few times. V is TRBV5-1 and J is TRBJ1-3, with D possibly matching TRBD1 (6 bases). From germline, CDR1 is SGHRS and CDR2 YFSETQ. Trimming took off 4 bases at V and 0 bases at J, with 11 bases between the two ends. There are 15 residues in the CDR3. DNA for the CDR3: TGCGCCAGCAGCCCGAGGGGGGGCTCTGGAAACACCATATATTTT. This translates into CASSPRGGSGNTIYF. The full variable domain, its missing parts supplied by reference TRBV5-1 and TRBJ1-3, is KAGVTQTPRYLIKTRGQQVTLSCSPISGHRSVSWYQQTPGQGLQFLFEYFSETQRNKGNFPGRFSGRQFSNSRSEMNVSTLELGDSALYLCASSPRGGSGNTIYFGEGSWLTVV.

This clonotype has ten or more counts. The CDR3 nucleotides are TGTGCCAGCAGTTTAAAAGGGGGACTATCTGAAGCTTTCTTT. Translated: CASSLKGGLSEAFF. The genes are TRBV12-3 or TRBV12-4 and TRBJ1-1, with D perhaps matching TRBD1 (6 bases). This CDR3 comprises 14 residues. With 2 bases removed from V and 6 bases from J, the gap between germline ends came to 13 bases.

This clonotype was counted ten times or more. This chain joins TRBV6-5 and TRBJ1-2; 8 bases match TRBD1. CDR1 and CDR2 (germline): MNHEY, SVGAGI. The J segment lost 10 bases and the V segment lost 5 bases, leaving 6 bases of the junction unmatched. This CDR3 is 12 amino acids long. The CDR3 nucleotides are TGTGCCAGCAGTCAGGGGGCGCTTGCCTACACCTTC. Amino acids: CASSQGALAYTF.

This clonotype was seen ten or more times. The chain combines TRBV20-1 with TRBJ2-1; perhaps TRBD2 as D (5 bases). This CDR3 region has 15 residues. Germline CDR1 DFQATT, CDR2 SNEGSKA (reference sequence). The V end was cut by 0 bases, the J end by 2 bases, with 11 bases between. CDR3 sequence reads: CSARDTAGPYNEQFF. For the CDR3, the DNA is TGCAGTGCTAGAGATACCGCGGGCCCCTACAATGAGCAGTTCTTC.

CDR3 DNA sequence: TGTGCCAGCAGCCAAGAGTTAAGATGGAGTCAACCCTACGAGCAGTACTTC. The encoded protein is CASSQELRWSQPYEQYF. The chain recombines TRBV14 with TRBJ2-7; no firm D call. The CDR3 has 17 amino acids. CDR1 is SGHDN and CDR2 is FVKESK in the germline V gene. Between the trimmed V and J ends, which lost 0 bases and 2 bases, there was a span of 17 bases.

This clonotype was counted at least ten times. The chain recombines TRBV18 with TRBJ1-2; 9 bases are shared with TRBD1. The length of the CDR3 is 15 residues. J gave up 0 bases and V 3 bases, and 2 bases lay outside the gene matches. Germline V gene sequence: CDR1 KGHSH, CDR2 LQKENI. The CDR3 DNA sequence: TGTGCCAGCTCACCCGGGACAGGGACTAACTATGGCTACACCTTC. This codes for CASSPGTGTNYGYTF.

A few counts support this clonotype. The chain couples TRBV28 to TRBJ2-2; the match to TRBD2 covers 12 bases. With V trimmed by 7 bases and J by 0 bases, 9 bases remained unmatched. This CDR3 has 18 amino acids. Germline assignment: CDR1 MDHEN and CDR2 SYDVKM. As DNA, the CDR3 is TGTGCCAGCATCCCTACAGGACTAGCGGGGACGAACACCGGGGAGCTGTTTTTT. Amino acids: CASIPTGLAGTNTGELFF.

This clonotype was seen a few times. The chain carries TRBV6-1 and TRBJ2-1; maybe TRBD1 (6 bases). V shed 2 bases and J shed 4 bases, with 12 bases lying between them. CDR1 and CDR2 from the germline V gene are MNHNS and SASEGT. This CDR3 has 15 residues. CDR3 sequence reads: CASSEWAGEYNEQFF. The DNA of the CDR3 is TGTGCCAGCAGTGAATGGGCAGGGGAATACAATGAGCAGTTCTTC.

V gene TRBV6-2 or TRBV6-3 combines with J gene TRBJ1-1, with 8 bases fitting TRBD1. V shed 5 bases, J shed 7 bases, and the junction held 3 bases outside the gene matches. This CDR3 has 12 amino acids. Looked up from germline, CDR1 is MNHEY and CDR2 is SVGEGT. For the CDR3, the DNA is TGTGCCAGCAGTAGAGGGACAGGTGAAGCTTTCTTT. Protein sequence: CASSRGTGEAFF.

This clonotype was detected many times. V gene TRBV7-2 combines with J gene TRBJ2-7; 11 nucleotides match TRBD2. Trimming cost V 5 bases and J 6 bases; bases outside gene matches: 12. The germline V gene has CDR1 SGHTA and CDR2 FQGNSA. This CDR3 is built from 16 residues. CDR3 sequence: CASSASRVLAGGEQYF. The CDR3 coding sequence is TGTGCCAGCAGCGCAAGTAGGGTGCTAGCGGGAGGCGAGCAGTACTTC.

V and J are TRBV7-3 and TRBJ2-3; TRBD2 aligns across 7 bases. With 2 bases clipped from V and 2 bases from J, the junction kept 7 bases outside the gene matches. The CDR3 length is 16 residues. Germline V gene sequence: CDR1 SGHTA, CDR2 FQGTGA. The CDR3 here is CASSLYAAGATDTQYF. In DNA, the CDR3 is TGTGCCAGCAGCTTATACGCCGCGGGAGCCACAGATACGCAGTATTTT.

In its sample, this clonotype was seen a few times. V usage is TRBV10-3 and J usage is TRBJ1-4; D call uncertain. V lost 8 bases to trimming and J lost 8 bases, with 18 bases between them. The CDR3 length is 14 residues. CDR1 is ENHRY and CDR2 is SYGVKD in the germline V gene. CDR3: CAIAGEAIREKLFF. For the CDR3, the DNA is TGTGCCATCGCCGGTGAAGCGATTCGGGAAAAACTGTTTTTT.

The rearrangement joins TRBV6-6 to TRBJ2-1; 12 bases are a match to TRBD2. Germline CDR1 reads MNHNY; CDR2 reads SVGAGI (reference sequence). After removal of 2 bases from V and 13 bases from J, the junction contained 3 bases not matched to a gene. The CDR3 length is 13 residues. The CDR3 sequence: CASSYGLAGLQFF. Written as DNA, the CDR3 is TGTGCCAGCAGTTACGGACTAGCGGGACTTCAGTTCTTC.

This clonotype was detected only a few times. The genes are TRBV13 and TRBJ1-2; tentatively, D is TRBD1 (5 bases). Trimming stripped 2 bases from V and 10 bases from J, with 14 bases between. This CDR3 contains 13 residues. CDR1 and CDR2 from the germline V gene are PRHDT and FYEKMQ (reference sequence). The CDR3 loop reads CASSLRAAGYYTF. The DNA for the CDR3 is TGTGCCAGCAGCTTACGGGCTGCAGGGTACTACACCTTC.

This clonotype came up many times. This chain links TRBV4-2 with TRBJ2-7, with TRBD2 matching 8 bases. Trimming took 1 base from V and 6 from J; bases not matched to a gene: 8. Germline CDR1 reads LGHNA; CDR2 reads YNFKEQ. This CDR3 spans 15 amino acids. CDR3 sequence (DNA): TGTGCCAGCAGCCAAGGGAGGAGCGGGAGCCCCGAGCAGTACTTC. This gives the protein CASSQGRSGSPEQYF.

This clonotype has only a few counts. The gene calls are TRBV6-1 and TRBJ1-6; D gene unclear. CDR1 is MNHNS, CDR2 SASEGT, per germline. The V gene lost 0 bases and the J gene lost 6 bases, with 9 bases spanning the gap. The CDR3 spans 15 residues. DNA of the CDR3: TGTGCCAGCAGTGAAGCACAGCTGAGTAATTCACCCCTCCACTTT. It specifies CASSEAQLSNSPLHF.

V usage is TRBV7-9 and J usage is TRBJ2-5; 10 bases agree with TRBD1. Germline V gene sequence: CDR1 SEHNR, CDR2 FQNEAQ (reference sequence). Trimming at V came to 5 bases and at J to 5 bases, leaving 5 bases not matched to a gene. This CDR3 has 14 amino acids. The CDR3 spells CASSQGQGLETQYF. In nucleotides, the CDR3 is TGTGCCAGCAGCCAGGGACAGGGGTTGGAGACCCAGTACTTC.

This clonotype showed up many times. CDR3 DNA: TGTGCCACCAGCAGAGACAGGGGCCCCTACGAGCAGTACTTC. Amino acids: CATSRDRGPYEQYF. V is TRBV15 and J is TRBJ2-7, with D maybe TRBD1 (6 bases). This CDR3 comprises 14 residues. Deletions cut 0 bases from V and 2 bases from J, with 8 bases between. Looked up from germline, CDR1 is LNHNV and CDR2 is YYDKDF (reference sequence).

In its sample, this clonotype was seen many times. The chain combines TRBV5-1 with TRBJ1-4, with 9 bases lining up with TRBD1. The CDR3 contains 17 residues. V lost 0 bases to trimming and J lost 7 bases; unmatched junction nucleotides: 10. Looked up from germline, CDR1 is SGHRS and CDR2 is YFSETQ. The DNA of the CDR3 is TGCGCCAGCAGCTTGGACAGGGGGCCCGCTCGGGGTGAAAAACTGTTTTTT. Protein sequence: CASSLDRGPARGEKLFF.

The V and J genes are TRBV7-6 and TRBJ2-5; D is unclear. The CDR3 length is 13 residues. V dropped 5 bases and J dropped 6 bases, with 13 bases sitting between them. The germline gives CDR1 SGHVS, CDR2 FNYEAQ. CDR3 amino acids: CASSPSEGQTQYF. The DNA for the CDR3 is TGTGCCAGCAGCCCATCCGAAGGGCAGACCCAGTACTTC.

J is TRBJ2-7 and V is TRBV20-1, with a possible D match to TRBD2 (5 bases). V was clipped by 1 base and J by 6 bases, with 7 bases between them. The CDR3 has 11 amino acids. Per germline, CDR1 DFQATT and CDR2 SNEGSKA (reference sequence). As DNA, the CDR3 is TGCAGTGCTAGAGTTCGGGGCGAGCAGTACTTC. Translated: CSARVRGEQYF.

J is TRBJ2-7 and V is TRBV12-3 or TRBV12-4; D is perhaps TRBD1 (6 bases). The CDR3 spans 13 residues. V was pared by 6 bases and J by 5 bases, with 14 bases between. This chain's CDR3 is CASSPGHPNEQYF. Here the CDR3 DNA reads TGTGCCAGCAGCCCGGGACACCCCAACGAGCAGTACTTC.